This TCR beta chain was observed in a study of blood T cell repertoires in COVID-19. TCRdb's copy holds only in-frame clones and misses some; the assay was immunoSEQ multiplex PCR. Among about 250,000 clones listed, around 90% were seen once. Germline assignment: CDR1 LGHDT and CDR2 YNNKEL (reference sequence). The V end lost 0 bases, the J end lost 0 bases, and 9 bases lay between the germline ends. The CDR3 sequence is 17 residues long. The sequenced material came from PBMCs or T cells enriched from blood (not recorded which). The sequence was obtained from a woman in her forties or fifties who had recovered from COVID-19. The rearrangement uses TRBV3-1 (or the pseudogene TRBV3-2) and TRBJ2-6; D ambiguous. The CDR3: CASSQDLKSSGANVLTF. CDR3 bases: TGTGCCAGCAGCCAAGATCTCAAGAGCTCTGGGGCCAACGTCCTGACTTTC.